Below are 32 T cell receptor beta chains sequenced from a single sample in a study of PD-1 blockade in classical Hodgkin lymphoma. Profiling relied on immunoSEQ multiplex PCR, and the TCRdb table lists in-frame clones only, not all of them. The table has about 50,000 clones, 73% seen once. Each patient relapsed following autologous stem cell transplantation, and prior brentuximab vedotin exposure differed. The source was peripheral blood mononuclear cells (PBMCs), collected before the second cycle of nivolumab. These receptors all come from a human donor with classical Hodgkin lymphoma.

This clone turned up a few times. The V call is TRBV7-9, the J call TRBJ2-5, with a weak D call TRBD2 (6 bases). The ends were cut back, 0 bases at V and 2 bases at J, with 7 bases in the middle. Germline V gives CDR1 SEHNR, CDR2 FQNEAQ (reference sequence). CDR3 length: 14 residues. In DNA form, the CDR3 reads TGTGCCAGCAGCTTAGCGGGAGGACAAGAGACCCAGTACTTC. It is translated as CASSLAGGQETQYF.

The rearrangement uses TRBV28 and TRBJ2-3; D is unclear. Trimming stripped 2 bases from V and 6 bases from J, with 18 bases between. From germline, CDR1 is MDHEN and CDR2 SYDVKM. The CDR3 totals 16 residues. CDR3 in amino acids: CASSLPLSGDGDTQYF. CDR3 DNA sequence: TGTGCCAGCAGTTTACCCCTCTCGGGCGACGGGGATACGCAGTATTTT.

The chain is built from TRBV2 and TRBJ2-3; D uncertain. CDR1 is SNHLY, CDR2 FYNNEI, per germline. The CDR3 has 11 amino acids. The V gene lost 9 bases and the J gene lost 2 bases, with 6 bases spanning the gap. The CDR3 sequence is CASTFTDTQYF. The DNA of the CDR3 is TGTGCCAGTACGTTCACAGATACGCAGTATTTT.

Of note for this clone: This sample includes further DNA sequences coding for the same CDR3. The rearrangement uses TRBV7-2 and TRBJ2-7, with 10 positions matching TRBD2. The V gene's germline CDR1 is SGHTA and CDR2 FQGNSA. V was pared by 5 bases and J by 0 bases, with 4 bases of the junction left unmatched. The CDR3 is 15 residues long. In DNA, the CDR3 is TGTGCCAGCAGCCCATCTAGCGGGAGCTCCTACGAGCAGTACTTC. Its protein is CASSPSSGSSYEQYF.

With regard to this clone: The same CDR3 can be traced to other DNA sequences in this sample. The chain joins TRBV6-5 to TRBJ2-2; maybe TRBD1 (6 bases). Trimming removed 6 bases at V and 7 bases at J, with 9 bases between. The CDR3 consists of 12 residues. Germline V lookup: CDR1 MNHEY, CDR2 SVGAGI. The CDR3 region has the DNA TGTGCCAGCAGCTACAGGGACGGGGAGCTGTTTTTT. This gives the protein CASSYRDGELFF.

This clone appeared a few times. The chain links TRBV5-6 to TRBJ2-1; D assignment may be TRBD1 or TRBD2 (5 bases each). V lost 2 bases and J 4 bases, leaving 16 bases between the germline ends. Germline V gives CDR1 SGHDT, CDR2 YYEEEE. The length of the CDR3 is 16 residues. The CDR3 DNA reads TGTGCCAGCAGCTTAAAGTCGGGGTGGGGGTACAATGAGCAGTTCTTC. The encoded protein is CASSLKSGWGYNEQFF.

This clone was seen a single time. The rearrangement uses TRBV15 and TRBJ2-7; D may be TRBD2 (7 bases). V lost 0 bases and J 0 bases, leaving 15 bases between the germline ends. The germline gives CDR1 LNHNV, CDR2 YYDKDF (reference sequence). This CDR3 comprises 17 residues. In nucleotides, the CDR3 is TGTGCCACCAGCAGAGATGGGGAGGGGACAAGCTCCTACGAGCAGTACTTC. This gives the protein CATSRDGEGTSSYEQYF.

This chain connects TRBV5-4 to TRBJ2-2; 7 bases align to TRBD1. Germline V gene sequence: CDR1 SGHNT, CDR2 YYREEE (reference sequence). This CDR3 has 14 residues. The J segment lost 7 bases and the V segment lost 0 bases, leaving 3 bases of the junction unmatched. CDR3 nucleotide sequence: TGTGCCAGCAGCTTGGTAGGGGGCGGCGGGGAGCTGTTTTTT. Its protein product is CASSLVGGGGELFF. The entire variable domain, with the rest obtained from reference TRBV5-4 and TRBJ2-2, is as follows: ETGVTQSPTHLIKTRGQQVTLRCSSQSGHNTVSWYQQALGQGPQFIFQYYREEENGRGNFPPRFSGLQFPNYSSELNVNALELDDSALYLCASSLVGGGGELFFGEGSRLTVL.

This chain joins TRBV30 and TRBJ2-3; 9 bases fit TRBD1. The CDR3 has 15 amino acids. Germline trimming cut 7 bases from V and 5 bases from J; bases unmatched to any gene: 13. From germline, CDR1 is GTSNPN and CDR2 SVGIG (reference sequence). CDR3 nucleotides: TGTGCCTACAGGGGGCGGTCACAACCGGGAGATACGCAGTATTTT. As protein: CAYRGRSQPGDTQYF.

The V gene is TRBV27, the J gene TRBJ2-7, with D perhaps matching TRBD2 (6 bases). There are 15 residues in the CDR3. Germline V CDR1 and CDR2: MNHEY, SMNVEV (reference sequence). Trimming took 6 bases from V and 0 from J, leaving 15 bases between them. The CDR3 DNA reads TGTGCCAGCAGGGTAAACGGGAGATCCTCCTACGAGCAGTACTTC. The encoded protein is CASRVNGRSSYEQYF.

For the CDR3, the DNA is TGTGCCAGCAGTTTGCGACCGGGACTAGCAGATACGCAGTATTTT. It is translated as CASSLRPGLADTQYF. The J gene is TRBJ2-3, the V gene TRBV27; 8 bases line up with TRBD2. The length of the CDR3 is 15 residues. Germline-derived CDR1 and CDR2 are MNHEY and SMNVEV (reference sequence). V dropped 3 bases and J dropped 4; count of bases not matched to a gene: 6.

The chain has TRBV11-2 and TRBJ1-5; D call uncertain. The germline CDR1 and CDR2 sequences are SGHAT and FQNNGV. The CDR3 totals 15 residues. V lost 0 bases to trimming and J lost 0 bases, with 6 bases between them. CDR3 region: CASSLDSRSNQPQHF. The CDR3 DNA sequence: TGTGCCAGCAGCTTAGACAGCCGTAGCAATCAGCCCCAGCATTTT.

This clone was counted a few times. The V and J genes are TRBV7-9 and TRBJ2-7; TRBD1 agrees at 10 bases. V shed 3 bases and J 2 bases; nucleotides not matched to a gene: 1. This CDR3 has 14 amino acids. Germline V gene data show CDR1 as SEHNR and CDR2 as FQNEAQ (reference sequence). The CDR3 DNA follows: TGTGCCAGCAGCTTGGGACAGGGGACCTACGAGCAGTACTTC. It specifies CASSLGQGTYEQYF.

The chain employs TRBV6-5 and TRBJ2-2; TRBD1 agrees at 10 bases. The CDR3 is made up of 14 amino acids. The germline V gene encodes CDR1 MNHEY and CDR2 SVGAGI. With 8 bases clipped from V and 7 bases from J, the junction kept 7 bases outside the gene matches. The CDR3 here is CASVKGQGFGELFF. CDR3 nucleotides: TGTGCCAGCGTAAAGGGACAGGGGTTCGGGGAGCTGTTTTTT.

Here the CDR3 DNA reads TGTGCCAGCAGTTACGGACAGGGGGTCAACAATGAGCAGTTCTTC. This gives the protein CASSYGQGVNNEQFF. This rearrangement joins TRBV6-6 to TRBJ2-1; the match to TRBD1 covers 10 bases. The V gene end was trimmed by 2 bases and the J gene end by 5 bases; junction bases not matched to a gene: 3. The germline V gene has CDR1 MNHNY and CDR2 SVGAGI (reference sequence). The CDR3 loop spans 15 amino acids.

The chain has TRBV5-5 and TRBJ1-5; 7 bases match TRBD1. V was pared by 3 bases and J by 5 bases, with 8 bases of the junction left unmatched. Per the germline V gene, CDR1 is SGHKS and CDR2 is YYEKEE (reference sequence). This CDR3 has 15 residues. CDR3 DNA: TGTGCCAGCAGCTCGACAGGGAACAGTGATCAGCCCCAGCATTTT. Translation gives CASSSTGNSDQPQHF.

The rearrangement links TRBV28 to TRBJ2-2; no clear D gene. CDR1 and CDR2 (germline): MDHEN, SYDVKM. The CDR3 runs to 15 residues. The V gene lost 6 bases and the J gene lost 4 bases, with 15 bases spanning the gap. The CDR3 DNA follows: TGTGCCAGCAGACCGTGGGCCCCGGGCACCGGGGAGCTGTTTTTT. It specifies CASRPWAPGTGELFF.

The chain carries TRBV19 and TRBJ2-7; TRBD1 matches 9 bases. The length of the CDR3 is 16 residues. V lost 5 bases and J lost 2; bases outside the gene matches: 10. CDR1 and CDR2 from the germline V gene are LNHDA and SQIVND (reference sequence). CDR3 nucleotides: TGTGCCAGTAGTCTCCGCGGACAGGGGCTTCCCTACGAGCAGTACTTC. It specifies CASSLRGQGLPYEQYF.

The chain links TRBV27 to TRBJ2-3; the D gene is possibly TRBD1 (6 bases). The germline CDR1 and CDR2 sequences are MNHEY and SMNVEV (reference sequence). The CDR3 runs 15 residues. V dropped 3 bases and J dropped 5 bases, with 15 bases sitting between them. This chain's CDR3 is CASSFQNRERDTQYF. The CDR3 region has the DNA TGTGCCAGCAGTTTCCAAAACAGGGAAAGAGATACGCAGTATTTT.

The chain links TRBV6-1 to TRBJ2-7; TRBD1 or TRBD2 may be the D gene (5 bases each). The germline V gene encodes CDR1 MNHNS and CDR2 SASEGT. V was trimmed by 8 bases and J by 0 bases, leaving 11 bases between them. This CDR3 has 13 amino acids. The CDR3 loop is CASRDGLSYEQYF. CDR3 bases: TGTGCCAGCCGGGACGGACTCTCCTACGAGCAGTACTTC.

V gene TRBV5-1 combines with J gene TRBJ2-1; the D is unclear. CDR3 length: 13 amino acids. Trimming took 2 bases from V and 4 from J, leaving 7 bases between them. The germline V gene has CDR1 SGHRS and CDR2 YFSETQ. CDR3 bases: TGCGCCAGCAGCTTTGACCAGTACAATGAGCAGTTCTTC. Translating gives CASSFDQYNEQFF.

The gene calls are TRBV6-5 and TRBJ2-2; D is undetermined. Germline V gene sequence: CDR1 MNHEY, CDR2 SVGAGI. This CDR3 is built from 14 residues. Trimming stripped 6 bases from V and 1 base from J, with 9 bases between. The CDR3 DNA follows: TGTGCCAGCAGACCCGTAGGGAACACCGGGGAGCTGTTTTTT. This gives the protein CASRPVGNTGELFF.

The chain uses TRBV7-9 and TRBJ1-1; the D is unclear. From germline, CDR1 is SEHNR and CDR2 FQNEAQ (reference sequence). The CDR3 sequence is 14 residues long. Trimming removed 5 bases from V and 0 bases from J, with 10 bases in between. CDR3 in DNA: TGTGCCAGCAGCCGAGGAGGGATGAACACTGAAGCTTTCTTT. It yields the protein CASSRGGMNTEAFF.

This clone has only a few counts. This CDR3 reads CSVAGLAGAFQETQYF. DNA for the CDR3: TGCAGCGTTGCGGGACTAGCGGGAGCGTTTCAAGAGACCCAGTACTTC. The chain combines TRBV29-1 with TRBJ2-5; 14 nucleotides align to TRBD2. CDR3 length equals 16 residues. J lost 2 bases, V lost 4 bases, and 6 bases had no gene match. CDR1 is SQVTM and CDR2 is ANQGSEA in the germline V gene.

The chain recombines TRBV27 with TRBJ2-4, with D possibly being TRBD1 (7 bases). The V and J ends lost 6 bases and 2 bases respectively, with 17 bases between them. The V gene's germline CDR1 is MNHEY and CDR2 SMNVEV (reference sequence). This CDR3 is 16 amino acids long. As DNA, the CDR3 is TGTGCCAGCAGCCAGGGGGGAGGCGGGACCAAAAACATTCAGTACTTC. Translating gives CASSQGGGGTKNIQYF.

This rearrangement joins TRBV5-5 to TRBJ2-3; weak D call: TRBD2 (5 bases). The V end was cut by 4 bases, the J end by 4 bases, with 13 bases between. CDR1 SGHKS and CDR2 YYEKEE come from the germline V gene (reference sequence). The CDR3 has 14 amino acids. CDR3 DNA sequence: TGTGCCAGCAGCCCCCGGGATGGGGCAGATACGCAGTATTTT. Its protein product is CASSPRDGADTQYF.

The V call is TRBV18, the J call TRBJ2-7; a weak D match, TRBD1 (5 bases). Germline V gene data show CDR1 as KGHSH and CDR2 as LQKENI. Trimming shortened V by 2 bases and J by 2 bases, and 19 bases separated the two germline ends. This CDR3 region has 17 residues. The CDR3 reads CASSPNPGAGQPYEQYF. For the CDR3, the DNA is TGTGCCAGCTCACCAAACCCTGGGGCAGGGCAACCCTACGAGCAGTACTTC.

The chain employs TRBV6-5 and TRBJ2-7; the match to TRBD2 covers 10 bases. The CDR3 totals 15 residues. V shed 6 bases and J 9 bases; nucleotides not matched to a gene: 14. CDR1 MNHEY and CDR2 SVGAGI come from the germline V gene. The CDR3 bases are TGTGCCAGCAGCCCCCCGCCTAGCGGGGGTCCCGGGCAGTACTTC. Its protein product is CASSPPPSGGPGQYF.

The table lists this clone with a few counts. The rearrangement links TRBV27 to TRBJ2-7; 8 bases align to TRBD1. This CDR3 is built from 12 residues. After removal of 3 bases from V and 6 bases from J, the junction contained 1 base not matched to a gene. Germline V CDR1 and CDR2: MNHEY, SMNVEV (reference sequence). In DNA form, the CDR3 reads TGTGCCAGCAGTTTCACAGGGGGCGAGCAGTACTTC. This translates into CASSFTGGEQYF.

The V and J genes are TRBV18 and TRBJ2-1, with TRBD2 matching over 9 bases. The CDR3 is 16 amino acids. Germline CDR1 reads KGHSH; CDR2 reads LQKENI. The V segment lost 3 bases and the J segment 2 bases; nucleotides outside the gene matches: 5. CDR3 nucleotide sequence: TGTGCCAGCTCACCCTTAGCGGGAGAGACCTACAATGAGCAGTTCTTC. It translates to CASSPLAGETYNEQFF.

The rearrangement uses TRBV6-6 and TRBJ1-1; D is uncertain. The germline CDR1 and CDR2 sequences are MNHNY and SVGAGI (reference sequence). The CDR3 spans 13 residues. Trimming took 2 bases from V and 4 from J, leaving 8 bases between them. This chain's CDR3 is CASSYGSFTEAFF. The CDR3 coding sequence is TGTGCCAGCAGTTACGGAAGTTTCACTGAAGCTTTCTTT.

A word on this clone: Other nucleotide sequences in the sample specify the same CDR3. This chain connects TRBV18 to TRBJ1-5, with 10 positions matching TRBD1. CDR1 is KGHSH, CDR2 LQKENI, per germline. The CDR3 has 16 residues. With V trimmed by 3 bases and J by 4 bases, 6 bases remained unmatched. The CDR3 sequence: CASSPGTGVANQPQHF. CDR3 DNA sequence: TGTGCCAGCTCACCTGGGACAGGGGTTGCAAATCAGCCCCAGCATTTT.